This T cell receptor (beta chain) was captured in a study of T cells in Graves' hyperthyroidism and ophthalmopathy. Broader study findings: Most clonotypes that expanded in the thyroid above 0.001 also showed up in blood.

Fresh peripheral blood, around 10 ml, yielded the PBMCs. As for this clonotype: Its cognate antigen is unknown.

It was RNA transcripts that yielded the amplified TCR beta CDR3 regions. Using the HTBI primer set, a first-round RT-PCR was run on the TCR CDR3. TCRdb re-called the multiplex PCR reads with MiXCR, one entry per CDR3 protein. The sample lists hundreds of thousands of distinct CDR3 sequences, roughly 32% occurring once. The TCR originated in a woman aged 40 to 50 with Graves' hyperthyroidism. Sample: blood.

The CDR3 loop reads CASSGRSTYEQYF. DNA for the CDR3: TGTGCCAGCAGCGGACGGTCCACCTACGAGCAGTACTTC. The J gene is TRBJ2-7, the V gene TRBV3-1; D unresolved. Germline V gene lookup returns CDR1 LGHDT and CDR2 YNNKEL (reference sequence). Trimming stripped 5 bases from V and 2 bases from J, with 10 bases between. This CDR3 region has 13 residues.